This note documents a single T cell receptor beta chain sequence. Its specificity is unknown. Libraries were prepared by immunoSEQ multiplex PCR; TCRdb keeps only in-frame clonotypes and omits some of them. Of approximately 21,000 clones in the sample, 85% were seen once. This record comes from a study of lymphopenia after photon versus proton radiotherapy. CDR3 length: 13 residues. Germline CDR1 SGHRS, CDR2 YFSETQ. V lost 4 bases and J lost 2, with 9 bases in between. Study-wide results and limits: Under photons, naive T cells and diversity fell while effector/memory populations rose. Oligoclonal CD8+ Temra expansion after nadir drove photon patients' diversity drop.

The chain recombines TRBV5-1 with TRBJ2-5; D may correspond to TRBD1 or TRBD2 (6 bases each). This sequence originates from a man aged 55 to 69 with pancreatic cancer. Sequences were derived from peripheral blood, sampled from a patient treated with photon-based radiotherapy. CDR3 nucleotides: TGCGCCAGCAGCGGGGGGCCGCAAGAGACCCAGTACTTC. It translates to CASSGGPQETQYF.